These 25 T cell receptor beta chains originate from one sample sequenced in a study of shared clonotypes between healthy human individuals. TCRdb's table, derived via immunoSEQ multiplex PCR, lists solely in-frame clones and lacks some. The profile shows about 520,000 clones, about 96% of them singletons. Sample: naive CD4+ T cells sorted from blood. Documented subset: CD45RA+ positively selected. All receptors derive from a woman aged 25 to 39 in good health.

CDR3 DNA: TGCGCCAGCAGCGACCGACTAGCGGGAGCCACCGGGGAGACCCAGTACTTC. Its protein is CASSDRLAGATGETQYF. The rearrangement links TRBV4-1 to TRBJ2-5, with 12 bases lining up with TRBD2. This CDR3 region has 17 residues. J lost 5 bases, V lost 5 bases, and 12 bases had no gene match. Germline V CDR1 and CDR2: MGHRA, YSYEKL.

This clone was seen once. The chain is built from TRBV4-1 and TRBJ2-5; D might be TRBD2 (5 bases). The V gene lost 2 bases and the J gene lost 5 bases, with 9 bases spanning the gap. Germline V lookup: CDR1 MGHRA, CDR2 YSYEKL. The CDR3 consists of 13 residues. The DNA of the CDR3 is TGCGCCAGCAGCCAACAGCGGTATGAGACCCAGTACTTC. Translated, it gives CASSQQRYETQYF.

This sequence joins TRBV21-1 and TRBJ2-7; the table's TRBD1 call for D was not verified on the DNA. TRBV21-1 is a listed pseudogene. The CDR3 totals 18 residues. CDR3: CASLLPGQQITITYEQYF. The CDR3 nucleotides are TGTGCCAGCCTACTCCCGGGACAGCAAATAACCATCACCTACGAGCAGTACTTC.

The chain couples TRBV7-7 to TRBJ2-2, with D perhaps being TRBD1 or TRBD2 (6 bases each). V shed 6 bases and J shed 8 bases, with 16 bases lying between them. The CDR3 loop spans 14 amino acids. Germline V gives CDR1 SSHAT, CDR2 FNYEAQ (reference sequence). In DNA form, the CDR3 reads TGTGCCAGCAGTTCCTCAGGGGAGGCGGGGGAGCTGTTTTTT. Translation: CASSSSGEAGELFF. Complete variable domain (other parts from reference TRBV7-7 and TRBJ2-2): GAGVSQSPRYKVTKRGQDVTLRCDPISSHATLYWYQQALGQGPEFLTYFNYEAQPDKSGLPSDRFSAERPEGSISTLTIQRTEQRDSAMYRCASSSSGEAGELFFGEGSRLTVL.

The chain is built from TRBV28 and TRBJ2-1; weak D call: TRBD2 (7 bases). Trimming cost V 3 bases and J 4 bases, with 13 bases left between them. Germline CDR1 is MDHEN and CDR2 is SYDVKM. The CDR3 is 15 residues long. CDR3 nucleotide sequence: TGTGCCAGCAGTTTGGGGGGGGCGCGGTACAATGAGCAGTTCTTC. It encodes CASSLGGARYNEQFF.

The genes are TRBV28 and TRBJ2-1; D is perhaps TRBD1 (5 bases). The germline V gene encodes CDR1 MDHEN and CDR2 SYDVKM. Trimming cost V 6 bases and J 4 bases, with 13 bases left between them. The CDR3 has 14 residues. CDR3 loop: CASSLARTYNEQFF. In DNA form, the CDR3 reads TGTGCCAGCAGCTTAGCTAGGACATACAATGAGCAGTTCTTC.

The chain has TRBV5-1 and TRBJ2-5, with D possibly matching TRBD2 (6 bases). The DNA end lines up better with TRBJ2-7; the J call may be wrong. Per the germline V gene, CDR1 is SGHRS and CDR2 is YFSETQ. This CDR3 is 14 amino acids long. In DNA form, the CDR3 reads TGCGCCAGCAGCTCGGGACTGGCCTCCTACGAGCAGTACTTC. Its translation: CASSSGLASYEQYF.

The gene calls are TRBV30 and TRBJ2-5; TRBD1 aligns across 9 bases. The CDR3 loop spans 13 amino acids. The germline V gene has CDR1 GTSNPN and CDR2 SVGIG (reference sequence). The junction had 8 bases not matched to a gene; V was cut back by 1 base and J by 11 bases. Here the CDR3 DNA reads TGTGCCTGGAGTGGGGGACAGGGCGGAGAGCAGTACTTC. This codes for CAWSGGQGGEQYF.

The rearrangement joins TRBV27 to TRBJ1-5; D gene ambiguous. Looked up from germline, CDR1 is MNHEY and CDR2 is SMNVEV (reference sequence). V lost 5 bases and J lost 7, with 12 bases in between. The CDR3 runs to 13 residues. The CDR3 coding sequence is TGTGCCAGCAGTGTGGAGGGTCACCAGCCCCAGCATTTT. Its protein product is CASSVEGHQPQHF.

The CDR3 region has the DNA TGCGCCAGCAGCCGTAAGACGTTGAACACTGAAGCTTTCTTT. This encodes CASSRKTLNTEAFF. The chain has TRBV4-1 and TRBJ1-1; D uncertain. The germline gives CDR1 MGHRA, CDR2 YSYEKL. The CDR3 runs to 14 residues. V lost 4 bases to trimming and J lost 0 bases, with 9 bases between them.

The J gene is TRBJ2-5, the V gene TRBV5-1; 10 bases are shared with TRBD2. V was pared by 4 bases and J by 5 bases, with 14 bases of the junction left unmatched. The germline V gene encodes CDR1 SGHRS and CDR2 YFSETQ. The CDR3 contains 17 residues. The CDR3 here is CASSHSAGTSDRETQYF. CDR3 DNA sequence: TGCGCCAGCAGCCATTCGGCCGGGACTAGCGATCGGGAGACCCAGTACTTC. Using reference TRBV5-1 and TRBJ2-5 for the parts outside the CDR3, the full variable domain is KAGVTQTPRYLIKTRGQQVTLSCSPISGHRSVSWYQQTPGQGLQFLFEYFSETQRNKGNFPGRFSGRQFSNSRSEMNVSTLELGDSALYLCASSHSAGTSDRETQYFGPGTRLLVL.

The chain carries TRBV14 and TRBJ2-1; TRBD2 aligns across 15 bases. This CDR3 has 18 amino acids. CDR1 and CDR2 from the germline V gene are SGHDN and FVKESK. V was pared by 3 bases and J by 2 bases, with 5 bases of the junction left unmatched. CDR3 amino acids: CASSHPRTSGRAYNEQFF. The CDR3, as DNA: TGTGCCAGCAGCCATCCTCGGACTAGCGGGAGGGCCTACAATGAGCAGTTCTTC.

The genes are TRBV20-1 and TRBJ1-2; unclear D gene. The CDR3 sequence is 11 residues long. V was cut by 7 bases and J by 8 bases, with 14 bases left in between. In germline, CDR1 is DFQATT, CDR2 SNEGSKA (reference sequence). The CDR3 DNA reads TGCAGTGGAGATGTCAGGACGGGCTACACCTTC. Its protein is CSGDVRTGYTF.

With respect to this clone: One end of the junction varies from germline; a read error may be responsible. This CDR3 reads CASSLAEVQSTIF. The CDR3, as DNA: TGTGCCAGCAGCTTAGCGGAAGTACAAAGCACAATATTC. The genes are TRBV7-9 and TRBJ2-4; D not certain. This CDR3 has 13 residues. In germline, CDR1 is SEHNR, CDR2 FQNEAQ (reference sequence).

The genes are TRBV29-1 and TRBJ1-5; 11 nucleotides align to TRBD1. The J segment lost 5 bases and the V segment lost 6 bases, leaving 9 bases of the junction unmatched. Germline lookup yields CDR1 SQVTM and CDR2 ANQGSEA. The CDR3 runs to 15 residues. For the CDR3, the DNA is TGCAGCGTCCGGACAGGGGGCCATCTCGATCAGCCCCAGCATTTT. Protein: CSVRTGGHLDQPQHF.

This rearrangement joins TRBV10-3 to TRBJ2-7, with 9 bases matching TRBD1. V was clipped by 8 bases and J by 1 base; unmatched bases: 15. The CDR3 runs to 17 residues. Germline V gene lookup returns CDR1 ENHRY and CDR2 SYGVKD. CDR3 sequence: CAIAEEPGTGFSYEQYF. DNA for the CDR3: TGTGCCATCGCGGAAGAGCCCGGGACAGGGTTTTCCTACGAGCAGTACTTC.

This clone was picked up a small number of times. CDR3 in amino acids: CASSRTGGQPVLTF. The CDR3 DNA is TGCGCCAGCAGCCGGACAGGGGGCCAACCCGTCCTGACTTTC. V and J are TRBV5-1 and TRBJ2-6, with 11 bases that match TRBD1. This CDR3 has 14 residues. Germline values: CDR1 SGHRS, CDR2 YFSETQ. Trimming cost V 4 bases and J 12 bases; bases outside gene matches: 6. Based on the CDR3 plus reference TRBV5-1 and TRBJ2-6, the full variable domain is KAGVTQTPRYLIKTRGQQVTLSCSPISGHRSVSWYQQTPGQGLQFLFEYFSETQRNKGNFPGRFSGRQFSNSRSEMNVSTLELGDSALYLCASSRTGGQPVLTFGAGSRLTVL.

The chain is built from TRBV11-2 and TRBJ2-3, with 8 bases identical to TRBD2. From germline, CDR1 is SGHAT and CDR2 FQNNGV. The CDR3 sequence is 16 residues long. The V and J ends lost 7 bases and 2 bases, in that order; junction bases with no gene match: 11. DNA for the CDR3: TGTGCCAGCACCCGGGGGGGGCCAGATTTCACAGATACGCAGTATTTT. Residues: CASTRGGPDFTDTQYF.

The rearrangement uses TRBV30 and TRBJ2-2; D is possibly TRBD1 (6 bases). V lost 8 bases to trimming and J lost 5 bases, with 15 bases between them. CDR3 length equals 13 residues. The V gene's germline CDR1 is GTSNPN and CDR2 SVGIG (reference sequence). CDR3 residues: CAASGEYTGELFF. CDR3 nucleotides: TGTGCCGCATCAGGGGAGTATACCGGGGAGCTGTTTTTT.

The chain has TRBV6-1 and TRBJ1-5; 8 bases are shared with TRBD1. The CDR3 has 14 residues. V was pared by 7 bases and J by 4 bases, with 6 bases of the junction left unmatched. Germline V lookup: CDR1 MNHNS, CDR2 SASEGT. This chain's CDR3 is CASMPDRGNQPQHF. The CDR3 DNA is TGTGCCAGCATGCCTGACAGGGGAAATCAGCCCCAGCATTTT.

This clone has a handful of counts. The sample contains more than one DNA sequence encoding this CDR3. This chain links TRBV2 with TRBJ2-7; D not resolved. This CDR3 contains 10 residues. The germline V gene has CDR1 SNHLY and CDR2 FYNNEI. V was shortened by 6 bases and J by 4 bases, with 4 bases between the two germline ends. For the CDR3, the DNA is TGTGCCAGCAGACGGTACGAGCAGTACTTC. This encodes CASRRYEQYF. The whole variable domain, remainder taken from reference TRBV2 and TRBJ2-7, is EPEVTQTPSHQVTQMGQEVILRCVPISNHLYFYWYRQILGQKVEFLVSFYNNEISEKSEIFDDQFSVERPDGSNFTLKIRSTKLEDSAMYFCASRRYEQYFGPGTRLTVT.

This sequence joins TRBV7-9 and TRBJ2-7; TRBD1 matches 9 bases. The germline CDR1 and CDR2 sequences are SEHNR and FQNEAQ (reference sequence). This CDR3 is 16 amino acids long. The V and J ends lost 1 base and 1 base, in that order; junction bases with no gene match: 5. DNA for the CDR3: TGTGCCAGCAGCTTAGGTGGGACAGGGCCTTCCTACGAGCAGTACTTC. It translates to CASSLGGTGPSYEQYF.

The chain employs TRBV28 and TRBJ1-5; no clear D. V was cut by 7 bases and J by 2 bases, with 9 bases left in between. Germline CDR1 and CDR2: MDHEN and SYDVKM. The CDR3 has 13 residues. The CDR3: CASILSGNQPQHF. CDR3 sequence (DNA): TGTGCCAGCATATTGTCGGGCAATCAGCCCCAGCATTTT.

About this clone itself: The same CDR3 is also encoded by other DNA sequences in this sample. The V gene is TRBV28, the J gene TRBJ2-5; no clear D gene. The germline CDR1 and CDR2 sequences are MDHEN and SYDVKM. V was pared by 6 bases and J by 5 bases, with 7 bases between. This CDR3 contains 11 residues. DNA for the CDR3: TGTGCCAGCAGCCCCAGGGAGACCCAGTACTTC. This encodes CASSPRETQYF.

Note on this clone: Its ends do not fully match the called genes, so a read error is possible. The V call is TRBV28, the J call TRBJ2-5; 8 bases map to TRBD1. The CDR3 runs to 14 residues. Germline V gene sequence: CDR1 MDHEN, CDR2 SYDVKM. Here the CDR3 DNA reads TGTGCCACCAAAAGCAGGGGGCACCAGGAGACCCAGTACTTC. Residues: CATKSRGHQETQYF.